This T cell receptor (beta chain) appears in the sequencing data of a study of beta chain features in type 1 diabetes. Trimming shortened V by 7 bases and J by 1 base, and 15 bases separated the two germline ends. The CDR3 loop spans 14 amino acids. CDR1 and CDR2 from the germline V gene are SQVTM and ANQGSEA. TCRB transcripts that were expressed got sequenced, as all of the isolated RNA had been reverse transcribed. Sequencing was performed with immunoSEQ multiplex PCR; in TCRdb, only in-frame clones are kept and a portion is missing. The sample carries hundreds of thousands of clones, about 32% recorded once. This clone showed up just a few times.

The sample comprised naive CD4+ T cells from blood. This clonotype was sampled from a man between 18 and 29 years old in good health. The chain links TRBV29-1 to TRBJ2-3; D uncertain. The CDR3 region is CSAGPGLGTDTQYF. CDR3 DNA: TGCAGCGCCGGCCCGGGTTTGGGCACAGATACGCAGTATTTT.